These 25 T cell receptor beta chains were sequenced from one sample in a study of monozygotic twins with inflammatory bowel disease. TCRdb re-called the 5' RACE reads and shows each CDR3 protein once, DNA omitted. Here the sample table reports over 350,000 distinct CDR3 sequences. Sequencing input: blood. The receptor set was obtained from a human donor with ulcerative colitis or Crohn's disease, or a healthy co-twin of an affected twin (not recorded which).

CDR3 in amino acids: CSASKGFMNTEAFF. The chain recombines TRBV20-1 with TRBJ1-1. This CDR3 has 14 amino acids. Germline assignment: CDR1 DFQATT and CDR2 SNEGSKA (reference sequence).

This sequence joins TRBV20-1 and TRBJ1-1; lacking DNA, the TRBD1 call made by TCRdb goes unchecked. CDR3 length: 16 residues. Germline CDR1 reads DFQATT; CDR2 reads SNEGSKA (reference sequence). The CDR3 sequence is CSAFTGGGGLNTEAFF.

The CDR3 loop is CSAPARDRGHEQFF. This chain joins TRBV20-1 and TRBJ2-1; TCRdb picks TRBD1, but there is no DNA to check that call. Per the germline V gene, CDR1 is DFQATT and CDR2 is SNEGSKA (reference sequence). There are 14 residues in the CDR3.

The chain links TRBV4-1 to TRBJ2-3; TCRdb indicates TRBD1, and absent DNA this call remains unverified. This CDR3 region has 13 residues. Looked up from germline, CDR1 is MGHRA and CDR2 is YSYEKL. CDR3 protein: CASSQGATDTQYF.

The J gene is TRBJ2-2, the V gene TRBV12-3 or TRBV12-4; TCRdb picks TRBD1, but there is no DNA to check that call. This CDR3 has 16 amino acids. CDR3 sequence: CASTQPRGANTGELFF.

V and J are TRBV6-2 or TRBV6-3 and TRBJ2-1. CDR1 is MNHEY, CDR2 SVGEGT, per germline. This CDR3 has 18 residues. CDR3 sequence: CASSYSTRSDTNYNEQFF.

The chain links TRBV20-1 to TRBJ2-7. There are 12 residues in the CDR3. CDR1 DFQATT and CDR2 SNEGSKA come from the germline V gene (reference sequence). CDR3: CSAGRSSYEQYF.

This chain uses TRBV5-5 with TRBJ2-5; TCRdb's D call, TRBD2, is unchecked because there is no DNA. The germline CDR1 and CDR2 sequences are SGHKS and YYEKEE (reference sequence). This CDR3 has 13 residues. The CDR3 sequence is CASSFGGGETQYF.

The chain couples TRBV30 to TRBJ2-6. CDR1 GTSNPN and CDR2 SVGIG come from the germline V gene (reference sequence). CDR3 size: 18 residues. This CDR3 reads CAWSVGVQVLSGANVLTF.

V and J are TRBV7-2 and TRBJ2-1; TCRdb lists TRBD1, though no DNA is available to test this call. CDR1 is SGHTA, CDR2 FQGNSA, per germline. The CDR3 length is 13 residues. The CDR3: CASSWGPVNEQFF.

This sequence joins TRBV6-2 or TRBV6-3 and TRBJ1-6; without DNA, the TCRdb call of TRBD1 cannot be checked. This CDR3 has 15 amino acids. Germline lookup yields CDR1 MNHEY and CDR2 SVGEGT. The CDR3 reads CASNHRGRPNSPLHF.

The rearrangement links TRBV20-1 to TRBJ1-1; the D gene TCRdb calls, TRBD1, cannot be checked with no DNA. The length of the CDR3 is 13 residues. Per the germline V gene, CDR1 is DFQATT and CDR2 is SNEGSKA (reference sequence). CDR3 loop: CSASDSVNTEAFF.

The chain is built from TRBV7-2 and TRBJ1-5. The germline V gene encodes CDR1 SGHTA and CDR2 FQGNSA. CDR3 length: 14 amino acids. The CDR3 sequence is CASSLALPGQPQHF.

The chain recombines TRBV4-2 with TRBJ2-3. Germline CDR1 and CDR2: LGHNA and YNFKEQ. The CDR3 has 14 amino acids. This CDR3 is CASSQDVLADTQYF.

The chain has TRBV20-1 and TRBJ1-5; absent DNA, TCRdb's TRBD1 call cannot be checked. This CDR3 contains 19 residues. Germline values: CDR1 DFQATT, CDR2 SNEGSKA (reference sequence). The CDR3 reads CSARDWGAPGQLSNQPQHF.

J is TRBJ2-6 and V is TRBV1; TCRdb names TRBD1, which stays unverified in the absence of DNA. TRBV1 is reported as a pseudogene. CDR3 size: 17 residues. CDR3 in amino acids: CTSRGNGGRSGANVLTF.

The J gene is TRBJ2-2, the V gene TRBV20-1; TCRdb's D call, TRBD2, is unchecked because there is no DNA. CDR1 DFQATT and CDR2 SNEGSKA come from the germline V gene (reference sequence). This CDR3 has 14 amino acids. CDR3 in amino acids: CSAPAGGNTGELFF.

The rearrangement links TRBV30 to TRBJ2-5. The germline CDR1 and CDR2 sequences are GTSNPN and SVGIG (reference sequence). The CDR3 is 11 amino acids. CDR3 residues: CAWSFLETQYF.

The chain couples TRBV7-2 to TRBJ1-2; TCRdb calls TRBD1, which cannot be checked without DNA. The CDR3 has 15 amino acids. Germline lookup yields CDR1 SGHTA and CDR2 FQGNSA. CDR3 sequence reads: CASSYGVPGRTGYTF.

The V and J genes are TRBV18 and TRBJ2-3; lacking DNA, the TRBD2 call made by TCRdb goes unchecked. CDR1 is KGHSH and CDR2 is LQKENI in the germline V gene. This CDR3 comprises 15 residues. CDR3 residues: CASSPEGLATDTQYF.

The V gene is TRBV6-1, the J gene TRBJ2-1; TCRdb gives TRBD1 as the D gene, but with no DNA this cannot be confirmed. Germline CDR1 is MNHNS and CDR2 is SASEGT. This CDR3 has 15 amino acids. CDR3 sequence reads: CASSSPPAGYNEQFF.

The V call is TRBV7-6, the J call TRBJ1-3; the D gene TCRdb calls, TRBD1, cannot be checked with no DNA. The germline gives CDR1 SGHVS, CDR2 FNYEAQ. The CDR3 runs to 17 residues. Here the CDR3 reads CASSNGGRRTSGNTIYF.

The V gene is TRBV10-3, the J gene TRBJ2-5; lacking DNA, the TRBD2 call made by TCRdb goes unchecked. The CDR3 loop spans 14 amino acids. Germline V lookup: CDR1 ENHRY, CDR2 SYGVKD. The CDR3 sequence is CAIKKAEIQETQYF.

The V gene is TRBV3-1, the J gene TRBJ2-2; without DNA, the TCRdb call of TRBD2 cannot be checked. The CDR3 is 14 amino acids. The germline V gene has CDR1 LGHDT and CDR2 YNNKEL (reference sequence). This CDR3 reads CASRIGLNTGELFF.

V is TRBV19 and J is TRBJ1-5. CDR1 is LNHDA and CDR2 is SQIVND in the germline V gene (reference sequence). The length of the CDR3 is 15 residues. The chain's CDR3 is CASTEDGGDYQPQHF.